Presented here are 26 T cell receptor beta chains from one specimen sequenced in a study of blood T cells in healthy people across ages (dated by TCRdb to between 2014 and 2017). The method was 5' RACE. Instrument on record: Illumina HiSeq 2500. A second PCR of roughly 6 to 11 cycles was run with a J-beta primer mix and a sample-barcoded 5' primer. TCRdb reprocessed the public reads (quality trimming at Q25 with fastp, clone calling with MiXCR) and kept in-frame beta chains. Rows are unified per CDR3 protein, each entry keeping the most common DNA and genes. This sample gives some 1,500,000 distinct CDR3 sequences in total; less than 45% of them show up just once. In total, the top ten clones hold about 3.8% of the sample. Sequences were obtained from blood. Receptors were obtained from a woman aged 18-29 years in good health.

The V and J genes are TRBV27 and TRBJ2-2; perhaps TRBD1 as D (6 bases). This CDR3 has 15 residues. The germline V gene encodes CDR1 MNHEY and CDR2 SMNVEV (reference sequence). V gave up 6 bases and J gave up 6 bases, with 17 bases separating them. CDR3: CASRKQGLGPGELFF. The DNA for the CDR3 is TGTGCCAGCAGGAAACAGGGTTTGGGTCCCGGGGAGCTGTTTTTT.

The V gene is TRBV28, the J gene TRBJ2-5; weak D call: TRBD2 (5 bases). The DNA end is more similar to TRBJ2-7, so the J call may be wrong. Germline assignment: CDR1 MDHEN and CDR2 SYDVKM. CDR3 length equals 14 residues. CDR3 coding DNA: TGTGCCAGCAGTCCTCCGGGAATTTACTACGAGCAGTACTTC. The encoded protein is CASSPPGIYYEQYF.

This clonotype has just a few counts. This chain's CDR3 is CSASGGLYNEQFF. In DNA, the CDR3 is TGCAGTGCTAGCGGGGGGCTCTACAATGAGCAGTTCTTC. The gene calls are TRBV20-1 and TRBJ2-1; TRBD2 might be the D (7 bases). This CDR3 is 13 amino acids long. The germline V gene has CDR1 DFQATT and CDR2 SNEGSKA (reference sequence). The V gene lost 3 bases and the J gene lost 3 bases, with 9 bases spanning the gap.

CDR3 protein: CASSQGGQGHNQPQHF. DNA of the CDR3: TGTGCCAGCAGCCAAGGCGGACAGGGTCACAATCAGCCCCAGCATTTT. The chain has TRBV4-2 and TRBJ1-5; 8 nucleotides match TRBD1. V lost 1 base and J lost 3; bases outside the gene matches: 5. CDR1 and CDR2 from the germline V gene are LGHNA and YNFKEQ. The CDR3 runs 16 residues.

This clonotype was counted only a few times. The chain couples TRBV12-3 or TRBV12-4 to TRBJ1-2; possible D gene TRBD1, 5 bases. The CDR3 runs 15 residues. V was cut by 6 bases and J by 0 bases, with 14 bases left in between. CDR3 amino acids: CASSQPGLPNYGYTF. The CDR3 nucleotides are TGTGCCAGCAGCCAACCGGGACTCCCTAACTATGGCTACACCTTC.

This sequence joins TRBV4-3 and TRBJ1-6, with 7 bases lining up with TRBD1. Per the germline V gene, CDR1 is LGHNA and CDR2 is YSLEER. J was trimmed by 7 bases and V by 3 bases; bases with no gene match: 6. The CDR3 sequence is 15 residues long. DNA of the CDR3: TGCGCCAGCAGCCAGTCGACAGGGTTGAATTCACCCCTCCACTTT. Its translation: CASSQSTGLNSPLHF.

J is TRBJ2-3 and V is TRBV20-1; TRBD2 aligns across 9 bases. Germline loops: CDR1 DFQATT, CDR2 SNEGSKA (reference sequence). The V and J ends lost 6 bases and 4 bases, in that order; junction bases with no gene match: 17. The CDR3 consists of 17 residues. CDR3 sequence: CSAKQRPLSGGPDTQYF. In nucleotides, the CDR3 is TGCAGTGCCAAACAACGCCCGCTTAGCGGGGGTCCAGATACGCAGTATTTT.

This clonotype appeared a single time. The V gene is TRBV7-2, the J gene TRBJ1-4, with D maybe TRBD1 (6 bases). The CDR3 runs to 13 residues. The V and J ends lost 4 bases and 6 bases respectively, with 9 bases between them. Germline CDR1 SGHTA, CDR2 FQGNSA. In DNA, the CDR3 is TGTGCCAGCAGCTCCGGGACACATGAAAAACTGTTTTTT. This encodes CASSSGTHEKLFF.

This chain joins TRBV18 and TRBJ2-4; D could derive from TRBD1 or TRBD2 (5 bases each). The CDR3 covers 14 residues. Germline V gene data show CDR1 as KGHSH and CDR2 as LQKENI. Trimming pared 6 bases from V and 4 bases from J, leaving 13 bases between. In nucleotides, the CDR3 is TGTGCCAGCTCGAACCGGGACCAAAAAAACATTCAGTACTTC. This translates into CASSNRDQKNIQYF.

The chain carries TRBV30 and TRBJ1-1; weak D call: TRBD1 (5 bases). The germline CDR1 and CDR2 sequences are GTSNPN and SVGIG (reference sequence). This CDR3 comprises 16 residues. The ends were cut back, 5 bases at V and 4 bases at J, with 23 bases in the middle. This CDR3 reads CAWYTSGQGLGTEAFF. The CDR3 DNA reads TGTGCCTGGTACACAAGCGGCCAGGGCCTAGGCACTGAAGCTTTCTTT.

This clonotype was seen a few times. The chain employs TRBV4-3 and TRBJ1-5; D might be TRBD1 (5 bases). The germline CDR1 and CDR2 sequences are LGHNA and YSLEER. This CDR3 contains 15 residues. The V gene lost 1 base and the J gene lost 3 bases, with 10 bases spanning the gap. The CDR3 DNA sequence: TGCGCCAGCAGCCAAGGGGCAGGGATCAATCAGCCCCAGCATTTT. Amino acid sequence: CASSQGAGINQPQHF.

The DNA of the CDR3 is TGCGCCAGCAGCCAAGATGTGGGCTCCGGCTTCTATAATTCACCCCTCCACTTT. It encodes CASSQDVGSGFYNSPLHF. The gene calls are TRBV4-3 and TRBJ1-6; D gene ambiguous. V was pared by 0 bases and J by 3 bases, with 15 bases between. Germline-derived CDR1 and CDR2 are LGHNA and YSLEER. The CDR3 is 18 residues long.

The genes are TRBV21-1 and TRBJ2-2. TRBV21-1 is a pseudogene locus. The CDR3 contains 14 residues. This chain's CDR3 is CASSKASLAGELFF. CDR3 coding DNA: TGTGCCAGCAGCAAAGCCTCTTTGGCCGGGGAGCTGTTTTTT.

This clonotype was seen at least ten times. This chain links TRBV28 with TRBJ2-1; D is undetermined. The germline CDR1 and CDR2 sequences are MDHEN and SYDVKM. Trimming cost V 4 bases and J 2 bases, with 3 bases left between them. The CDR3 has 12 residues. CDR3 in amino acids: CASSYTYNEQFF. CDR3 nucleotides: TGTGCCAGCAGTTACACCTACAATGAGCAGTTCTTC.

The table lists this clonotype with a few counts. The gene calls are TRBV4-3 and TRBJ2-2; D is uncertain. Trimming removed 0 bases from V and 6 bases from J, with 8 bases in between. The germline V gene encodes CDR1 LGHNA and CDR2 YSLEER. The CDR3 extends over 14 amino acids. The CDR3 bases are TGCGCCAGCAGCCAAGAGCCCGGAGCCGGGGAGCTGTTTTTT. Residues: CASSQEPGAGELFF.

This sequence joins TRBV4-3 and TRBJ2-3; TRBD2 might be the D (5 bases). Trimming took 4 bases from V and 2 from J, leaving 10 bases between them. Germline V gives CDR1 LGHNA, CDR2 YSLEER. This CDR3 is 14 amino acids long. CDR3 amino acids: CASSPTSNTDTQYF. The CDR3 DNA reads as TGCGCCAGCAGCCCAACTAGTAACACAGATACGCAGTATTTT.

The chain combines TRBV20-1 with TRBJ1-4, with D possibly TRBD1 on 5 matching bases. The CDR3 covers 12 residues. With 5 bases removed from V and 8 bases from J, the gap between germline ends came to 12 bases. Germline lookup yields CDR1 DFQATT and CDR2 SNEGSKA (reference sequence). The CDR3 sequence: CSALQGEEKLFF. In nucleotides, the CDR3 is TGCAGTGCTCTACAAGGGGAAGAAAAACTGTTTTTT.

The chain is built from TRBV6-5 and TRBJ2-2; D gene ambiguous. Between the trimmed V and J ends, which lost 6 bases and 7 bases, there was a span of 15 bases. CDR1 MNHEY and CDR2 SVGAGI come from the germline V gene. CDR3 length: 14 amino acids. The CDR3 DNA sequence: TGTGCCAGCAGCCCCCTAGGACCGATCGGGGAGCTGTTTTTT. Protein: CASSPLGPIGELFF.

This rearrangement joins TRBV6-5 to TRBJ1-6; the match to TRBD1 covers 8 bases. The V segment lost 5 bases and the J segment 6 bases; nucleotides outside the gene matches: 9. CDR1 and CDR2 (germline): MNHEY, SVGAGI. This CDR3 has 16 amino acids. CDR3 DNA: TGTGCCAGCAGTCGAAAAGACAGGGGCATTAATTCACCCCTCCACTTT. This translates into CASSRKDRGINSPLHF.

The CDR3 sequence is CASSPLAGDGDEQFF. In DNA form, the CDR3 reads TGTGCCAGCAGCCCTCTAGCGGGAGATGGGGATGAGCAGTTCTTC. The chain recombines TRBV3-1 with TRBJ2-1; 10 bases fit TRBD2. This CDR3 has 15 amino acids. The J segment lost 8 bases and the V segment lost 4 bases, leaving 8 bases of the junction unmatched. The V gene's germline CDR1 is LGHDT and CDR2 YNNKEL (reference sequence).

The rearrangement joins TRBV10-3 to TRBJ1-5, with 8 nucleotides matching TRBD1. The V and J ends lost 1 base and 5 bases, in that order; junction bases with no gene match: 4. Germline CDR1 is ENHRY and CDR2 is SYGVKD. The CDR3 extends over 15 amino acids. The CDR3 DNA reads TGTGCCATCAGTGAGTACGGACAGGGATATCAGCCCCAGCATTTT. It codes for CAISEYGQGYQPQHF.

This clonotype showed up just a few times. The chain is built from TRBV12-3 or TRBV12-4 and TRBJ2-3, with a weak D call TRBD2 (5 bases). This CDR3 contains 13 residues. Trimming cost V 5 bases and J 6 bases, with 12 bases left between them. The CDR3 coding sequence is TGTGCCAGCAGTCGGACTCCTGACGATACGCAGTATTTT. Translating it yields CASSRTPDDTQYF.

CDR3 protein: CSVAGDSRRFF. The CDR3 bases are TGCAGCGTTGCCGGGGACTCACGGCGGTTCTTC. The chain recombines TRBV29-1 with TRBJ2-1, with TRBD2 as a possible D gene (6 bases). The CDR3 is 11 amino acids. Germline CDR1 is SQVTM and CDR2 is ANQGSEA. Trimming pared 4 bases from V and 15 bases from J, leaving 16 bases between.

This clonotype has just a few counts. The gene calls are TRBV12-3 or TRBV12-4 and TRBJ1-1; possibly TRBD1 for D (6 bases). V was clipped by 3 bases and J by 2 bases, with 10 bases between them. CDR3 size: 14 residues. Written as DNA, the CDR3 is TGTGCCAGCAGTTTTGACAGGTCCAACACTGAAGCTTTCTTT. It codes for CASSFDRSNTEAFF.

The chain carries TRBV10-3 and TRBJ2-5; 8 bases map to TRBD2. In germline, CDR1 is ENHRY, CDR2 SYGVKD. Trimming removed 4 bases from V and 5 bases from J; junction bases left unmatched: 3. This CDR3 region has 13 residues. The CDR3 is CAISAGGRETQYF. In DNA, the CDR3 is TGTGCCATCAGTGCGGGGGGGCGGGAGACCCAGTACTTC.

The chain has TRBV4-1 and TRBJ2-1, with no clear D. CDR3 length: 14 residues. Trimming took off 4 bases at V and 5 bases at J, with 12 bases between the two ends. Germline assignment: CDR1 MGHRA and CDR2 YSYEKL. The CDR3 DNA reads as TGCGCCAGCAGCCTCCCCGGAATGAACAATGAGCAGTTCTTC. Its protein product is CASSLPGMNNEQFF.